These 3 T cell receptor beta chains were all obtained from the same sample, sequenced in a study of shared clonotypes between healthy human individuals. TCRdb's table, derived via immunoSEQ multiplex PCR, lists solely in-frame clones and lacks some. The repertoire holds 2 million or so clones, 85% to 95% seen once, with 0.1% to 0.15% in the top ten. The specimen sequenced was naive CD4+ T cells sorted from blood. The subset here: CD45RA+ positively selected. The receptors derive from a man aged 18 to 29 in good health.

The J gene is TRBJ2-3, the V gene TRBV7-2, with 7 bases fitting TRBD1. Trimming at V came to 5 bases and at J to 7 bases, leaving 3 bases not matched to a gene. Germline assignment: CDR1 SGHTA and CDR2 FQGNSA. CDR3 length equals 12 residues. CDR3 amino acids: CASSPRGNTQYF. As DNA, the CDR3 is TGTGCCAGCAGCCCCAGGGGGAATACGCAGTATTTT.

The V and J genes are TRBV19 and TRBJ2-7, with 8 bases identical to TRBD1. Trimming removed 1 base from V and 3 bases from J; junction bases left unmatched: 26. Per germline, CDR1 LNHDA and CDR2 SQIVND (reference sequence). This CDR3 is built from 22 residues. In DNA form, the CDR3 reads TGTGCCAGTAGTATAGTGGGAGTCCGTGGGCCCTCGAGGGGGACAGGAGTCTACGAGCAGTACTTC. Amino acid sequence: CASSIVGVRGPSRGTGVYEQYF.

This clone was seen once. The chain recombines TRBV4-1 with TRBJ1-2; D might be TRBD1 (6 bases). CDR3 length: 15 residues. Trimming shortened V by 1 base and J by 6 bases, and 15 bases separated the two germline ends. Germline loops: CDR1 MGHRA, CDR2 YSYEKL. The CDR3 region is CASSQVGGLGDGYTF. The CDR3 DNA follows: TGCGCCAGCAGCCAAGTCGGGGGGCTTGGAGATGGCTACACCTTC.